This T cell receptor (beta chain) was documented in a study of beta chain features in type 1 diabetes. Whole-study context: Researchers looked at fewer than 110 million sorted cells across all samples. Points from the study as a whole: Junctions at VDJ sites from type 1 diabetes patients had fewer insertions and more deletions.

The CDR3 has 19 residues. Per germline, CDR1 MNHEY and CDR2 SMNVEV (reference sequence). In the case of this clone: Its cognate antigen is unknown. Just one base apart from a much larger clone, this may be a read error.

What was sequenced were expressed TCRB transcripts, since all of the isolated RNA had been reverse transcribed. Sequenced by immunoSEQ multiplex PCR; TCRdb stores in-frame clones only, minus some. The sample yields some 240,000 clones, about a tenth seen once. Sorting of CD4+ naive, central memory, regulatory and stem cell-like memory cells was performed via CD45RO/CCR7/CD25/CD127/CD95/CD27. Input material: central memory CD4+ T cells from blood. The sequence came from a man younger than 35 in good health. The chain is built from TRBV27 and TRBJ1-2; 11 nucleotides align to TRBD1. CDR3 DNA sequence: TGTGCCATCAGTTCGAATCTCGGGACAGGGGGATTAGCTAACTATGGCTACACCTTC. It yields the protein CAISSNLGTGGLANYGYTF.